These T cell receptor beta chains were read from a single sample in a study of CD4 T cells in relation to SARS-CoV-2 and coronaviruses. The repertoire was sequenced with immunoSEQ multiplex PCR; TCRdb's copy has only in-frame clones and lacks some. The sample holds 9,000 to 13,000 clones; around 84% are singletons and the top ten take less than 30%. Their antigens remain unidentified. Material for sequencing was CD4+ T cells from PBMCs, cultured in vitro. The origin of the receptors is a human donor in good health. CDR3s include the opening cysteine and the closing phenylalanine or tryptophan. The order of the fields is V gene, clone size, J gene, D gene, CDR3 protein, CDR3 DNA. The D gene is left open where the match is weak. Clone size is shown for a subset of rows, as once, few, many or a class of expanded clone.

v_call: TRBV3-1/TRBV3-2; clone_size: .; j_call: TRBJ1-1; d_call: TRBD1; cdr3_aa: CASRPIGQGMNTEAFF; cdr3_nt: TGTGCCAGCAGGCCTATTGGACAGGGTATGAACACTGAAGCTTTCTTT
v_call: TRBV6-5; clone_size: .; j_call: TRBJ1-1; d_call: .; cdr3_aa: CASTSFEMTFF; cdr3_nt: TGTGCCAGCACCTCCTTTGAGATGACTTTCTTT
v_call: TRBV18; clone_size: .; j_call: TRBJ2-2; d_call: .; cdr3_aa: CASSPEIPTNTGELFF; cdr3_nt: TGTGCCAGCTCACCAGAGATACCCACGAACACCGGGGAGCTGTTTTTT
v_call: TRBV6-5; clone_size: .; j_call: TRBJ1-6; d_call: .; cdr3_aa: CASSEEGFNSPLHF; cdr3_nt: TGTGCCAGCTCGGAGGAAGGATTTAATTCACCCCTCCACTTT
v_call: TRBV4-3; clone_size: .; j_call: TRBJ1-2; d_call: .; cdr3_aa: CASSPVSQGPHGYTF; cdr3_nt: TGCGCCAGCAGCCCGGTTTCTCAGGGGCCTCATGGCTACACCTTC
v_call: TRBV7-3; clone_size: .; j_call: TRBJ2-1; d_call: TRBD2; cdr3_aa: CASSRTSGSANEQFF; cdr3_nt: TGTGCCAGCAGTCGGACTAGCGGGAGTGCCAATGAGCAGTTCTTC
v_call: TRBV10-3; clone_size: .; j_call: TRBJ1-2; d_call: .; cdr3_aa: CAISDRVLDYGYTF; cdr3_nt: TGTGCCATCAGTGATAGGGTTCTGGACTATGGCTACACCTTC
v_call: TRBV19; clone_size: .; j_call: TRBJ2-1; d_call: .; cdr3_aa: CASSIGLDGSYNEQFF; cdr3_nt: TGTGCCAGTAGTATAGGACTAGATGGCTCCTACAATGAGCAGTTCTTC
v_call: TRBV7-2; clone_size: .; j_call: TRBJ2-3; d_call: TRBD2; cdr3_aa: CASSLGTSENTQYF; cdr3_nt: TGTGCCAGCAGCCTTGGGACTAGCGAAAATACGCAGTATTTT
v_call: TRBV2; clone_size: .; j_call: TRBJ1-1; d_call: TRBD1; cdr3_aa: CASIRDRGTEAFF; cdr3_nt: TGTGCCAGCATCCGGGACAGGGGAACTGAAGCTTTCTTT
v_call: TRBV7-2; clone_size: .; j_call: TRBJ2-7; d_call: .; cdr3_aa: CASSLPGLPMQYF; cdr3_nt: TGTGCCAGCAGCTTACCGGGACTCCCAATGCAGTACTTC
v_call: TRBV18; clone_size: .; j_call: TRBJ2-7; d_call: .; cdr3_aa: CASSPDSYEQYF; cdr3_nt: TGTGCCAGCTCACCGGACAGCTACGAGCAGTACTTC
v_call: TRBV5-6; clone_size: .; j_call: TRBJ1-2; d_call: .; cdr3_aa: CASSLGTSDGYTF; cdr3_nt: TGTGCCAGCAGCTTGGGGACATCGGATGGCTACACCTTC
v_call: TRBV5-1; clone_size: .; j_call: TRBJ2-3; d_call: .; cdr3_aa: CASSLEPGTFNTQYF; cdr3_nt: TGCGCCAGCAGCTTGGAGCCGGGAACCTTCAATACGCAGTATTTT
v_call: TRBV9; clone_size: .; j_call: TRBJ2-2; d_call: .; cdr3_aa: CASSVALAGPNTGELFF; cdr3_nt: TGTGCCAGCAGCGTAGCTCTGGCAGGCCCGAACACCGGGGAGCTGTTTTTT
v_call: TRBV6-1; clone_size: .; j_call: TRBJ2-3; d_call: .; cdr3_aa: CASREGLADTDTQYF; cdr3_nt: TGTGCCAGCAGAGAAGGATTAGCAGACACAGATACGCAGTATTTT
v_call: TRBV9; clone_size: .; j_call: TRBJ2-7; d_call: TRBD2; cdr3_aa: CASSPTLTSGGTFHEQYF; cdr3_nt: TGTGCCAGCAGCCCCACCCTTACTAGCGGGGGAACGTTCCACGAGCAGTACTTC
v_call: TRBV9; clone_size: .; j_call: TRBJ1-1; d_call: TRBD1; cdr3_aa: CASSATTGLGTEAFF; cdr3_nt: TGTGCCAGCAGCGCCACGACAGGGCTTGGCACTGAAGCTTTCTTT
v_call: TRBV12-3/TRBV12-4; clone_size: .; j_call: TRBJ1-5; d_call: .; cdr3_aa: CASKGYNQPQHF; cdr3_nt: TGTGCCAGCAAGGGGTACAATCAGCCCCAGCATTTT
v_call: TRBV6-5; clone_size: .; j_call: TRBJ1-2; d_call: .; cdr3_aa: CASSYVTGKNGYTF; cdr3_nt: TGTGCCAGCAGTTACGTTACAGGGAAGAATGGCTACACCTTC
v_call: TRBV18; clone_size: .; j_call: TRBJ2-3; d_call: .; cdr3_aa: CASSREDTQYF; cdr3_nt: TGTGCCAGCTCGCGAGAGGATACGCAGTATTTT
v_call: TRBV19; clone_size: .; j_call: TRBJ1-3; d_call: .; cdr3_aa: CASSIRGSGNTIYF; cdr3_nt: TGTGCCAGTAGTATACGGGGGTCTGGAAACACCATATATTTT
v_call: TRBV18; clone_size: few; j_call: TRBJ1-2; d_call: TRBD1; cdr3_aa: CASSPGQDFYGYTF; cdr3_nt: TGTGCCAGCTCACCAGGACAGGATTTCTATGGCTACACCTTC
v_call: TRBV27; clone_size: few; j_call: TRBJ1-1; d_call: .; cdr3_aa: CASSLALGAEAFF; cdr3_nt: TGTGCCAGCAGTTTGGCATTAGGGGCTGAAGCTTTCTTT
v_call: TRBV5-1; clone_size: .; j_call: TRBJ2-3; d_call: TRBD2; cdr3_aa: CASSVTLAGGTDTQYF; cdr3_nt: TGCGCCAGCAGCGTGACACTCGCGGGGGGCACAGATACGCAGTATTTT
v_call: TRBV5-5; clone_size: once; j_call: TRBJ2-5; d_call: TRBD2; cdr3_aa: CASSQHRRGQETQYF; cdr3_nt: TGTGCCAGCAGCCAGCATAGGCGGGGGCAAGAGACCCAGTACTTC
v_call: TRBV6-2/TRBV6-3; clone_size: .; j_call: TRBJ2-7; d_call: TRBD1; cdr3_aa: CASNPTGDRVSSYEQYF; cdr3_nt: TGTGCCAGCAACCCTACCGGGGACAGGGTATCCTCCTACGAGCAGTACTTC
v_call: TRBV28; clone_size: .; j_call: TRBJ1-1; d_call: TRBD1; cdr3_aa: CAHHPGTGRTEAFF; cdr3_nt: TGTGCCCACCACCCCGGGACAGGGAGGACTGAAGCTTTCTTT
v_call: TRBV19; clone_size: once; j_call: TRBJ2-5; d_call: .; cdr3_aa: CASSYTGGNQETQYF; cdr3_nt: TGTGCCAGTAGCTATACAGGTGGTAACCAAGAGACCCAGTACTTC
v_call: TRBV4-3; clone_size: .; j_call: TRBJ2-2; d_call: .; cdr3_aa: CASSQDRAGGGNGELFF; cdr3_nt: TGCGCCAGCAGCCAAGATCGGGCAGGGGGGGGGAACGGGGAGCTGTTTTTT
v_call: TRBV12-3/TRBV12-4; clone_size: .; j_call: TRBJ2-7; d_call: TRBD1; cdr3_aa: CATGQGPYEQYF; cdr3_nt: TGTGCCACCGGACAGGGGCCCTACGAGCAGTACTTC
v_call: TRBV7-7; clone_size: .; j_call: TRBJ2-2; d_call: .; cdr3_aa: CASSLRDGGELFF; cdr3_nt: TGTGCCAGCAGCTTAAGGGACGGCGGGGAGCTGTTTTTT
v_call: TRBV11-2; clone_size: .; j_call: TRBJ2-2; d_call: .; cdr3_aa: CASSFSPIATGELFF; cdr3_nt: TGTGCCAGCAGCTTCTCCCCAATAGCGACCGGGGAGCTGTTTTTT
v_call: TRBV6-5; clone_size: .; j_call: TRBJ1-4; d_call: .; cdr3_aa: CAFLRRENEKLFF; cdr3_nt: TGTGCCTTCCTCCGACGGGAAAATGAAAAACTGTTTTTT
v_call: TRBV18; clone_size: .; j_call: TRBJ2-1; d_call: TRBD2; cdr3_aa: CASSPNPSNLGLADWGEQFF; cdr3_nt: TGTGCCAGCTCACCCAATCCGTCCAACCTTGGGCTAGCGGACTGGGGTGAGCAGTTCTTC
v_call: TRBV6-5; clone_size: once; j_call: TRBJ1-1; d_call: TRBD1; cdr3_aa: CASSTPRTGGKAFF; cdr3_nt: TGTGCCAGCAGCACGCCTAGGACAGGGGGAAAAGCTTTCTTT
v_call: TRBV6-2/TRBV6-3; clone_size: .; j_call: TRBJ1-1; d_call: TRBD1; cdr3_aa: CASSPRGRHTEAFF; cdr3_nt: TGTGCCAGCAGCCCGAGGGGGCGGCATACTGAAGCTTTCTTT
v_call: TRBV5-6; clone_size: few; j_call: TRBJ1-2; d_call: TRBD1; cdr3_aa: CASSWDRAGYTF; cdr3_nt: TGTGCCAGCAGCTGGGACAGGGCTGGCTACACCTTC
v_call: TRBV14; clone_size: .; j_call: TRBJ2-1; d_call: .; cdr3_aa: CASSPPAPAAPKFF; cdr3_nt: TGTGCCAGCAGCCCGCCGGCCCCGGCCGCGCCTAAGTTCTTC
v_call: TRBV11-3; clone_size: .; j_call: TRBJ2-3; d_call: .; cdr3_aa: CASSSNRDSLDTQYF; cdr3_nt: TGTGCCAGCAGCTCCAACCGGGACTCCTTGGATACGCAGTATTTT
v_call: TRBV10-3; clone_size: once; j_call: TRBJ1-1; d_call: TRBD1; cdr3_aa: CAISRPGQGYTEAFF; cdr3_nt: TGTGCCATCAGTCGTCCGGGACAGGGGTACACTGAAGCTTTCTTT